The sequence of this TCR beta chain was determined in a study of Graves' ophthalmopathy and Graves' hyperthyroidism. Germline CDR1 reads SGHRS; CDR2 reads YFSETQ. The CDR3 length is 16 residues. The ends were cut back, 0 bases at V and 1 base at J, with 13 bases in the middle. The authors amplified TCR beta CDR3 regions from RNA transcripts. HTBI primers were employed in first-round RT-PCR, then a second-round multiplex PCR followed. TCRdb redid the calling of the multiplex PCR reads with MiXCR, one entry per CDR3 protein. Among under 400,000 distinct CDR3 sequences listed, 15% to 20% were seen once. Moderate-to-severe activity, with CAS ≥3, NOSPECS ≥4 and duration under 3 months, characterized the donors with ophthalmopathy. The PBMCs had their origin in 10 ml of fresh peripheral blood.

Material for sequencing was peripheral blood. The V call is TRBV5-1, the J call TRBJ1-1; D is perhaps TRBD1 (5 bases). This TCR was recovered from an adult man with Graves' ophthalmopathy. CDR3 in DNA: TGCGCCAGCAGCTTGGAAGTCAGGACAAAGAACACTGAAGCTTTCTTT. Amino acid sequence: CASSLEVRTKNTEAFF.